This T cell receptor beta chain was sequenced during a study of CD4 T cells in relation to SARS-CoV-2 and coronaviruses. Cryopreserved PBMCs were CD4-enriched, then split into naive and memory cells. CDR3 length: 15 residues. CDR1 is SGHVS and CDR2 is FNYEAQ in the germline V gene. Trimming took 2 bases from V and 5 from J, leaving 15 bases between them. Sequencing used immunoSEQ multiplex PCR; TCRdb keeps in-frame clones, though not all of them. Of around 12,000 clones listed, around 87% are singletons. V usage is TRBV7-6 and J usage is TRBJ2-5, with D unresolved. This sequence was found in an adult with COVID-19. The sample was naive CD4+ T cells from PBMCs. Subset given: naive CD4+ T cells isolated by negative enrichment. The CDR3 nucleotides are TGTGCCAGCAGCTTACCCCCCGCAACTTCGGAGACCCAGTACTTC. Translated: CASSLPPATSETQYF.